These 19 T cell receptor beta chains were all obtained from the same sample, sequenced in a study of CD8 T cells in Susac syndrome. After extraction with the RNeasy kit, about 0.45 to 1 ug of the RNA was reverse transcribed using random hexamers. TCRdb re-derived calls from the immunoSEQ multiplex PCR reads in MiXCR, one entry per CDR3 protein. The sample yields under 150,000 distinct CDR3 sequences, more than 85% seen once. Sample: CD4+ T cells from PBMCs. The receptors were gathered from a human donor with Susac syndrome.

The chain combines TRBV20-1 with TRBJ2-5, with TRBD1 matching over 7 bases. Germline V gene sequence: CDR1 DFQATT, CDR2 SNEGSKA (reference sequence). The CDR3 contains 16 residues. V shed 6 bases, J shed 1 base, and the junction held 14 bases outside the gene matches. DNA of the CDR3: TGCAGTGCCCCAGGACAGGTCCGGGGCTCCCAAGAGACCCAGTACTTC. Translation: CSAPGQVRGSQETQYF.

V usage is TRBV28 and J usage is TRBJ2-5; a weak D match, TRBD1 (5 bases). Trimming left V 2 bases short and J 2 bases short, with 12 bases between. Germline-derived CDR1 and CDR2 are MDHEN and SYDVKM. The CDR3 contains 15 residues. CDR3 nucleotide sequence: TGTGCCAGCAGTTTAGAACGGCAGGGACAAGAGACCCAGTACTTC. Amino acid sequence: CASSLERQGQETQYF. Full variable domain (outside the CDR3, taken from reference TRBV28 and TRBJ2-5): DVKVTQSSRYLVKRTGEKVFLECVQDMDHENMFWYRQDPGLGLRLIYFSYDVKMKEKGDIPEGYSVSREKKERFSLILESASTNQTSMYLCASSLERQGQETQYFGPGTRLLVL.

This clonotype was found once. This chain's CDR3 is CAWRLAGNEQFF. The CDR3 region has the DNA TGTGCCTGGAGGCTAGCTGGGAATGAGCAGTTCTTC. The chain combines TRBV30 with TRBJ2-1, with D possibly TRBD2 on 5 matching bases. Germline-derived CDR1 and CDR2 are GTSNPN and SVGIG (reference sequence). The CDR3 has 12 residues. Trimming pared 3 bases from V and 7 bases from J, leaving 10 bases between.

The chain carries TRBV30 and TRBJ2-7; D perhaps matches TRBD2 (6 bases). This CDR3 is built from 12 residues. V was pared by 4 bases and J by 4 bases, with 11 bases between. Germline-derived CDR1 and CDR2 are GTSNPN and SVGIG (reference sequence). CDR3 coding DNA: TGTGCCTGGACTCGGGGGAAATACGAGCAGTACTTC. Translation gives CAWTRGKYEQYF.

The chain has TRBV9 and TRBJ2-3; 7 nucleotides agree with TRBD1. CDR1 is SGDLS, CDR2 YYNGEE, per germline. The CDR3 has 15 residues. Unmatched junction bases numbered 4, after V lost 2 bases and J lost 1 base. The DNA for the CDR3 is TGTGCCAGCAGCGTCAATACAGGGGGCACAGATACGCAGTATTTT. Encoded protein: CASSVNTGGTDTQYF.

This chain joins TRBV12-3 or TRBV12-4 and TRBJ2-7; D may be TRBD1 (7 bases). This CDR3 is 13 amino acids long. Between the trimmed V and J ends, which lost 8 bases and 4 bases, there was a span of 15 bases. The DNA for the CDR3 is TGTGCCAGCGTCCGGACAGGAGGGTACGAGCAGTACTTC. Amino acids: CASVRTGGYEQYF.

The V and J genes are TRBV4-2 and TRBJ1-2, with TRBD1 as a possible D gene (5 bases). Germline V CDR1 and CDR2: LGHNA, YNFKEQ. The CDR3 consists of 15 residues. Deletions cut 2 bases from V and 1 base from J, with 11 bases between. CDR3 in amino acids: CASSQSPGLNYGYTF. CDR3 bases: TGTGCCAGCAGCCAATCCCCGGGGCTTAACTATGGCTACACCTTC.

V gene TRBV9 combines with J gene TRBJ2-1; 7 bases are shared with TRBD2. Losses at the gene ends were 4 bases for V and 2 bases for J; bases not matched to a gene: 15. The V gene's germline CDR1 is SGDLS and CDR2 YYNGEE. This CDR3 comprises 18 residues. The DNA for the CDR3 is TGTGCCAGCAGCCCCAGAGGACGGTCTAGCGGAGCCTACAATGAGCAGTTCTTC. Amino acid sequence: CASSPRGRSSGAYNEQFF.

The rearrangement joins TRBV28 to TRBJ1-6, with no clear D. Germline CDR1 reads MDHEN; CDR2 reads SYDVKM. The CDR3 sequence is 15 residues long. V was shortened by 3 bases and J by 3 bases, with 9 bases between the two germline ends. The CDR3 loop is CASSFGTYYNSPLHF. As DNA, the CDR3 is TGTGCCAGCAGTTTCGGCACCTACTATAATTCACCCCTCCACTTT.

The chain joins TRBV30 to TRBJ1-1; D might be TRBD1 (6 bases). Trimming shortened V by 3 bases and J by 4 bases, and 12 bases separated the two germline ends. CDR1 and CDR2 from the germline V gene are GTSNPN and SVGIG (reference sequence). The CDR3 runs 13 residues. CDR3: CAWRVQGSTEAFF. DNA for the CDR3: TGTGCCTGGAGAGTACAGGGTAGCACTGAAGCTTTCTTT.

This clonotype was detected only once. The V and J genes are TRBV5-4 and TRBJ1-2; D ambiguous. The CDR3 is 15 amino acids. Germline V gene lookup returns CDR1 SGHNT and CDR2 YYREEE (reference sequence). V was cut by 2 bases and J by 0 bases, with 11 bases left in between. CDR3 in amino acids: CASSFAGAPNYGYTF. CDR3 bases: TGTGCCAGCAGCTTTGCAGGCGCACCTAACTATGGCTACACCTTC.

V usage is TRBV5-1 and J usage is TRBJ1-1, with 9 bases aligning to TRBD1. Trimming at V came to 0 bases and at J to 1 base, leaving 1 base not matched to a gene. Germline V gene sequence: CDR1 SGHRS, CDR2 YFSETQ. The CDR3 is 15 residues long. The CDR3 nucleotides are TGCGCCAGCAGCTTGGCGGGACAGGGGAACACTGAAGCTTTCTTT. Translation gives CASSLAGQGNTEAFF.

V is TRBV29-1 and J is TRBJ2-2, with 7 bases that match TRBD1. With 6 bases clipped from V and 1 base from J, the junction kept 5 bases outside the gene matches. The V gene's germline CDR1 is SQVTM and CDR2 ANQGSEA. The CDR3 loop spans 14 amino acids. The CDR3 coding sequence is TGCAGCGTACGGGACAGTGGGAACACCGGGGAGCTGTTTTTT. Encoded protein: CSVRDSGNTGELFF.

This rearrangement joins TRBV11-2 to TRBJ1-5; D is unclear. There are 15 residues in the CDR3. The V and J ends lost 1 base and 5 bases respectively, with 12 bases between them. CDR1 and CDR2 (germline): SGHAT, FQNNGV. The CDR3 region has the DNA TGTGCCAGCAGCTTAGGCCACGGTAACCATCAGCCCCAGCATTTT. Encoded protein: CASSLGHGNHQPQHF.

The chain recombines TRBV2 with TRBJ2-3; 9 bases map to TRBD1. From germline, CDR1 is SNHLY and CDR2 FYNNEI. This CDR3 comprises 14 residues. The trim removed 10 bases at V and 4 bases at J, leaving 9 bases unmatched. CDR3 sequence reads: CATAGTGLPDTQYF. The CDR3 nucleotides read TGTGCCACAGCCGGGACAGGGTTGCCAGATACGCAGTATTTT.

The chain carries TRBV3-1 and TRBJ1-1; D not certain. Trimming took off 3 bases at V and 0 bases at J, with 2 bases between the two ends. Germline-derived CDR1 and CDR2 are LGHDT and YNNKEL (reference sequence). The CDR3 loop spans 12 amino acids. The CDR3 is CASSQMNTEAFF. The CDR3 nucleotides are TGTGCCAGCAGCCAGATGAACACTGAAGCTTTCTTT.

The CDR3 protein is CATSGTVVTGELFF. Written as DNA, the CDR3 is TGTGCCACCAGCGGGACAGTTGTCACCGGGGAGCTGTTTTTT. The gene calls are TRBV15 and TRBJ2-2; 7 bases align to TRBD1. Germline V CDR1 and CDR2: LNHNV, YYDKDF (reference sequence). This CDR3 comprises 14 residues. After removal of 5 bases from V and 4 bases from J, the junction contained 4 bases not matched to a gene.

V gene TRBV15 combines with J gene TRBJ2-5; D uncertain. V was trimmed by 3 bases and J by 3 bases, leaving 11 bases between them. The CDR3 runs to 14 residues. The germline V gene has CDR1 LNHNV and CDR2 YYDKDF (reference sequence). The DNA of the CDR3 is TGTGCCACCAGCAGGGCGGCATTTGAAGAGACCCAGTACTTC. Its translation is CATSRAAFEETQYF.

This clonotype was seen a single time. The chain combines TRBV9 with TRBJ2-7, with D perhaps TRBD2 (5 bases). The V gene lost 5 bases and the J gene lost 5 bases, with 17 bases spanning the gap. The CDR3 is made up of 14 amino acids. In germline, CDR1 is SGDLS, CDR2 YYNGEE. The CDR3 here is CASSPRYRGNEQYF. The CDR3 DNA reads TGTGCCAGCAGTCCTCGTTACCGGGGAAACGAGCAGTACTTC.